The 7 T cell receptor beta chains given below trace back to one sample, sequenced in a study of T cell responses to AZD1222 COVID-19 vaccine. The method was immunoSEQ multiplex PCR; TCRdb's version includes in-frame clones alone and lacks a portion of them. This table holds 99,000 or so clones, 89% found once. Sequencing used peripheral blood, obtained 28 days after the second AZD1222 dose. Receptors originate from an adult who received the AZD1222 COVID-19 vaccine.

The rearrangement links TRBV28 to TRBJ1-1, with a possible D match to TRBD1 (6 bases). The germline CDR1 and CDR2 sequences are MDHEN and SYDVKM. Trimming took 7 bases from V and 2 from J, leaving 14 bases between them. The CDR3 is 14 residues long. CDR3 protein: CASKRRTDNTEAFF. DNA for the CDR3: TGTGCCAGCAAAAGACGGACAGATAACACTGAAGCTTTCTTT.

V gene TRBV28 combines with J gene TRBJ2-3; D possibly corresponds to TRBD2 (6 bases). Germline values: CDR1 MDHEN, CDR2 SYDVKM. The CDR3 is made up of 16 amino acids. V lost 1 base and J 0 bases, leaving 11 bases between the germline ends. The CDR3, as DNA: TGTGCCAGCAGTTTATTGGGGGACTTTAGCACAGATACGCAGTATTTT. It translates to CASSLLGDFSTDTQYF.

The chain recombines TRBV24-1 with TRBJ2-7, with a possible D match to TRBD2 (6 bases). Germline V gene lookup returns CDR1 KGHDR and CDR2 SFDVKD. CDR3 length equals 13 residues. The V end was cut by 4 bases, the J end by 7 bases, with 13 bases between. This chain's CDR3 is CATSDLNGGEQYF. The CDR3 DNA reads TGTGCCACCAGTGACCTCAATGGGGGGGAGCAGTACTTC.

The V and J genes are TRBV2 and TRBJ2-6; D unclear. Germline values: CDR1 SNHLY, CDR2 FYNNEI. This CDR3 comprises 15 residues. Trimming took 1 base from V and 1 from J, leaving 5 bases between them. The CDR3 nucleotides read TGTGCCAGCAGTGAAGAGAGGTCTGGGGCCAACGTCCTGACTTTC. Translated: CASSEERSGANVLTF.

The chain couples TRBV19 to TRBJ1-2; tentatively, D is TRBD1 (5 bases). Germline-derived CDR1 and CDR2 are LNHDA and SQIVND (reference sequence). This CDR3 is built from 15 residues. V lost 4 bases and J lost 2, with 14 bases in between. In DNA form, the CDR3 reads TGTGCCAGTAGTAATCCGGGACCGAAAAACTATGGCTACACCTTC. Protein product: CASSNPGPKNYGYTF.

The chain uses TRBV3-1 (or the pseudogene TRBV3-2) and TRBJ1-2; D is possibly TRBD1 (5 bases). This CDR3 has 15 amino acids. Trimming stripped 4 bases from V and 7 bases from J, with 19 bases between. Per germline, CDR1 LGHDT and CDR2 YNNKEL (reference sequence). For the CDR3, the DNA is TGTGCCAGCAGCCCTTCTGGGGCCTCTCCAGGTGGCTACACCTTC. Protein sequence: CASSPSGASPGGYTF.

In the case of this clone: This sample includes further DNA sequences coding for the same CDR3. The chain combines TRBV11-1 with TRBJ2-1; 9 bases map to TRBD2. V lost 8 bases and J lost 4; bases outside the gene matches: 9. This CDR3 is 15 amino acids long. Germline CDR1 is SGHAT and CDR2 is FQDESV (reference sequence). The CDR3 spells CASRGLAGGYNEQFF. CDR3 coding DNA: TGTGCCAGCCGCGGGTTGGCGGGAGGGTACAATGAGCAGTTCTTC.